The subject of this entry is one TCR beta chain. The antigen remains undetermined. Each donor gave about 2.5 ml of peripheral blood. The data are from a study of monozygotic twins with inflammatory bowel disease. Study-wide points: Whether twins were concordant or discordant made no difference to repertoire similarity, possibly from limited power. It was not supported that a single strong signal or clonotype was associated with IBD.

The CDR3 has 13 residues. The V gene's germline CDR1 is DFQATT and CDR2 SNEGSKA (reference sequence). TCRdb re-called the 5' RACE reads; one entry per CDR3 protein, DNA not given. The sample includes over 150,000 distinct CDR3 sequences. The receptor's source is a human donor with ulcerative colitis or Crohn's disease, or a healthy co-twin of an affected twin (not recorded which). Sequencing input: blood. The chain combines TRBV20-1 with TRBJ1-2; the D call from TCRdb, TRBD1, cannot be confirmed without DNA. The chain's CDR3 is CSARGQGRVGYTF.